Shown below are 12 T cell receptor beta chains from a single sample sequenced in a study of CD8 T cells in Susac syndrome. When the RNA was reverse transcribed, random hexamers were used with an input of roughly 0.5 to 1 ug. TCRdb re-called the immunoSEQ multiplex PCR reads with MiXCR, one entry per CDR3 protein. There are approximately 170,000 distinct CDR3 sequences in the sample; around 93% occur only once, and more than 0.11% lies in the top ten. Sequencing was performed on CD4+ T cells from PBMCs. These receptors were collected from a human donor in good health.

The rearrangement joins TRBV5-1 to TRBJ1-1; D unresolved. Germline values: CDR1 SGHRS, CDR2 YFSETQ. Trimming left V 0 bases short and J 0 bases short, with 9 bases between. The CDR3 extends over 15 amino acids. DNA of the CDR3: TGCGCCAGCAGCTTGGGTTTTACCATGAACACTGAAGCTTTCTTT. This encodes CASSLGFTMNTEAFF.

This chain joins TRBV5-1 and TRBJ2-3, with D uncertain. There are 15 residues in the CDR3. In germline, CDR1 is SGHRS, CDR2 YFSETQ. Trimming left V 0 bases short and J 2 bases short, with 10 bases between. CDR3 sequence: CASSLGVSTTDTQYF. CDR3 nucleotide sequence: TGCGCCAGCAGCTTGGGTGTCAGCACCACAGATACGCAGTATTTT.

J is TRBJ1-2 and V is TRBV5-6, with D perhaps TRBD1 (5 bases). Germline V gene lookup returns CDR1 SGHDT and CDR2 YYEEEE. CDR3 length: 12 amino acids. V was trimmed by 4 bases and J by 4 bases, leaving 8 bases between them. The CDR3 region has the DNA TGTGCCAGCAGCGACAGAAGCTATGGCTACACCTTC. Encoded protein: CASSDRSYGYTF.

The chain is built from TRBV30 and TRBJ2-5; D unresolved. Germline CDR1 GTSNPN, CDR2 SVGIG (reference sequence). The CDR3 covers 13 residues. V shed 0 bases and J shed 1 base, with 6 bases lying between them. The CDR3 is CAWSVPSQETQYF. CDR3 in DNA: TGTGCCTGGAGTGTACCGTCCCAAGAGACCCAGTACTTC.

The chain employs TRBV4-1 and TRBJ1-2; D is uncertain. CDR1 is MGHRA and CDR2 is YSYEKL in the germline V gene. V lost 0 bases, J lost 8 bases, and 19 bases lay in between. CDR3 length: 16 amino acids. This chain's CDR3 is CASSQERAAGAFGYTF. The CDR3 DNA is TGCGCCAGCAGCCAAGAGAGGGCCGCAGGCGCTTTCGGCTACACCTTC.

The chain recombines TRBV5-6 with TRBJ2-3; perhaps D is TRBD1 or TRBD2 (5 bases each). The CDR3 covers 12 residues. The ends were cut back, 5 bases at V and 3 bases at J, with 7 bases in the middle. Germline CDR1 reads SGHDT; CDR2 reads YYEEEE. Here the CDR3 DNA reads TGTGCCAGCAGGTGGGGGACAGATACGCAGTATTTT. Its translation: CASRWGTDTQYF.

The chain links TRBV20-1 to TRBJ2-3; 7 bases align to TRBD1. From germline, CDR1 is DFQATT and CDR2 SNEGSKA (reference sequence). This CDR3 is 14 amino acids long. This CDR3 is CGWSGTGAQHTQYF. CDR3 nucleotides: TGCGGCTGGTCGGGAACAGGGGCACAACATACGCAGTATTTT.

The gene calls are TRBV5-1 and TRBJ2-7, with 9 positions matching TRBD1. Trimming took 0 bases from V and 3 from J; bases not matched to a gene: 4. CDR1 SGHRS and CDR2 YFSETQ come from the germline V gene. The CDR3 totals 15 residues. The CDR3 protein is CASSLGDRDFYEQYF. The CDR3 DNA sequence: TGCGCCAGCAGCTTGGGGGACAGGGATTTCTACGAGCAGTACTTC.

The chain couples TRBV10-3 to TRBJ2-2; D might be TRBD1 or TRBD2, each matching 5 bases. This CDR3 has 15 residues. Germline CDR1 and CDR2: ENHRY and SYGVKD. The V and J ends lost 3 bases and 7 bases respectively, with 15 bases between them. Here the CDR3 reads CAISDPGWGIGELFF. The CDR3 bases are TGTGCCATCAGTGACCCCGGGTGGGGGATCGGGGAGCTGTTTTTT.

The chain couples TRBV12-3 or TRBV12-4 to TRBJ2-5; a weak D match, TRBD2 (5 bases). V lost 8 bases to trimming and J lost 3 bases, with 16 bases between them. The CDR3 has 14 amino acids. The CDR3 spells CASGRGAAEETQYF. CDR3 bases: TGTGCCAGCGGGAGAGGAGCGGCCGAAGAGACCCAGTACTTC.

J is TRBJ2-6 and V is TRBV20-1; TRBD2 is a possible D gene (5 bases). This CDR3 comprises 15 residues. Trimming cost V 0 bases and J 1 base, with 7 bases left between them. In germline, CDR1 is DFQATT, CDR2 SNEGSKA (reference sequence). The CDR3 protein is CSAREGGSGANVLTF. The CDR3 bases are TGCAGTGCTAGAGAGGGCGGGTCTGGGGCCAACGTCCTGACTTTC.

The chain combines TRBV27 with TRBJ2-5, with 15 bases aligning to TRBD2. Germline lookup yields CDR1 MNHEY and CDR2 SMNVEV (reference sequence). Trimming cost V 4 bases and J 5 bases; bases outside gene matches: 5. The CDR3 consists of 16 residues. CDR3 protein: CASSSGLAGGRETQYF. The CDR3 bases are TGTGCCAGCAGTTCTGGACTAGCGGGGGGGCGGGAGACCCAGTACTTC.